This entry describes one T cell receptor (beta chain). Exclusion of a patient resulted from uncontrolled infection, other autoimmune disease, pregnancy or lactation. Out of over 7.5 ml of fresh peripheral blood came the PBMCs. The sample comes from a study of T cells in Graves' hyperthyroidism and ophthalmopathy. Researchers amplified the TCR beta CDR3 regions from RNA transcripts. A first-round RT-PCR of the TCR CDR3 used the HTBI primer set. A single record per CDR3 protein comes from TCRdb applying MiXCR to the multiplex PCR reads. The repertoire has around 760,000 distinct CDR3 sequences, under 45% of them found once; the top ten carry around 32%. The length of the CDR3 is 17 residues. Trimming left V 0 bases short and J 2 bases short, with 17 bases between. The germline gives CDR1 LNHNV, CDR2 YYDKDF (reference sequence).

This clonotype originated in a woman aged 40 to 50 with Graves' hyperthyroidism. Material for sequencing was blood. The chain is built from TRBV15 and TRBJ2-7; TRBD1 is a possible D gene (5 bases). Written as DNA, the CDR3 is TGTGCCACCAGCAGAGATAGGCCCAGACAGATCACCTACGAGCAGTACTTC. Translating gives CATSRDRPRQITYEQYF. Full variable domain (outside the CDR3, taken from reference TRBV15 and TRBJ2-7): DAMVIQNPRYQVTQFGKPVTLSCSQTLNHNVMYWYQQKSSQAPKLLFHYYDKDFNNEADTPDNFQSRRPNTSFCFLDIRSPGLGDTAMYLCATSRDRPRQITYEQYFGPGTRLTVT.